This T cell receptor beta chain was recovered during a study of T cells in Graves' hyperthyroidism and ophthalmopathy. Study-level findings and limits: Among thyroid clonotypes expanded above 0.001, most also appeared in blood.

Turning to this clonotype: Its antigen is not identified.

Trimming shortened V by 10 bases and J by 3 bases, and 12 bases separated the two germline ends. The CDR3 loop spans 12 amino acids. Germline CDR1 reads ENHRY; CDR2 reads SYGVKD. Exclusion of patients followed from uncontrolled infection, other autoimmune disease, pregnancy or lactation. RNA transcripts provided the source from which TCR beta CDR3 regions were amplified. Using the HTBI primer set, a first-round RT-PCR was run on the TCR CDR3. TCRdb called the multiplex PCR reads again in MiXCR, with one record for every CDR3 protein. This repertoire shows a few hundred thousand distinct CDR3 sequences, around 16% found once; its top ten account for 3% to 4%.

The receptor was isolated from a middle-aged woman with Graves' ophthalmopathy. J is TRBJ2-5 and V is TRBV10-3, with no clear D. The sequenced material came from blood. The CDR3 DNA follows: TGTGCCACGTCTCGGCAGGAAGAGACCCAGTACTTC. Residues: CATSRQEETQYF.